The entry below describes one T cell receptor (beta chain). What it binds is unknown. The data were produced by immunoSEQ multiplex PCR, yet TCRdb's version contains in-frame clones alone and is incomplete. The sample includes about 400,000 clones, about 89% seen only once; the top ten take under 2%. These data are taken from a study of Ad26.COV2.S vaccination and SARS-CoV-2 variants. Across the whole study: The Ad26.COV2.S arm of the COV1001 trial was where the donor was placed. Study observations and caveats: Placebo recipients and vaccine recipients were similar in non-spike TCR breadth.

The V and J ends lost 2 bases and 5 bases respectively, with 12 bases between them. Germline V gene lookup returns CDR1 SGHAT and CDR2 FQNNGV. The CDR3 extends over 14 amino acids. Treatment indicated: around 19 received Ad26.COV2.S at low or high dose, single or two shots; several received placebo; per-sample allocation not given. At day 63 after the first vaccine or placebo injection, samples were drawn. Spike of the Wuhan-strain SARS-CoV-2 was expressed by an Ad26 vector, which formed the vaccine. This clonotype originated in a person between 18 and 65 years old who received the Ad26.COV2.S COVID-19 vaccine or a placebo. The material sequenced was peripheral blood, taken in a trial of Ad26.COV2.S vaccine versus placebo. The rearrangement links TRBV11-2 to TRBJ2-5; D gene uncertain. The CDR3 reads CASSLKGRTETQYF. DNA for the CDR3: TGTGCCAGCAGCTTAAAGGGTCGGACGGAGACCCAGTACTTC.